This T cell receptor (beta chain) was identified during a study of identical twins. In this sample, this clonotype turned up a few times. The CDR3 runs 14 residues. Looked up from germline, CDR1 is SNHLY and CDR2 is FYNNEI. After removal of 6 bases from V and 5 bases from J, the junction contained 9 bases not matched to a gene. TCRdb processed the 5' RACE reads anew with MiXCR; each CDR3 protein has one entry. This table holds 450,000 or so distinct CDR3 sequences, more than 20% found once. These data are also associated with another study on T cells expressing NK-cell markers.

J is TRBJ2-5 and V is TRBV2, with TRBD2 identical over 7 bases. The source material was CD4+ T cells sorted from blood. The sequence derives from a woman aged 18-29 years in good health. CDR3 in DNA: TGTGCCAGCAGGGCCTGGACTAGGTCGGAGACCCAGTACTTC. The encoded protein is CASRAWTRSETQYF.